These 13 T cell receptor beta chains share one sample of origin, sequenced in a study of T cells after yellow fever vaccination. TCRdb independently ran MiXCR on the 5' RACE reads; one entry per CDR3 protein. The sample shows 340,000 or so distinct CDR3 sequences, around 12% of them seen only once. This specimen was CD4+ T cells sorted from PBMCs, taken 15 days after the yellow fever booster vaccination. The receptor source for this set is a man between 18 and 35 years old who received the YFV17D yellow fever vaccine.

The chain combines TRBV18 with TRBJ1-1, with D tentatively TRBD1 (5 bases). V dropped 3 bases and J dropped 3 bases, with 11 bases sitting between them. The CDR3 loop spans 14 amino acids. The germline V gene encodes CDR1 KGHSH and CDR2 LQKENI. CDR3 coding DNA: TGTGCCAGCTCACCGTCCGGGGGTCACACTGAAGCTTTCTTT. It codes for CASSPSGGHTEAFF.

V usage is TRBV4-2 and J usage is TRBJ1-6, with a possible D match to TRBD1 (5 bases). Trimming cost V 7 bases and J 0 bases, with 13 bases left between them. Germline values: CDR1 LGHNA, CDR2 YNFKEQ. The CDR3 totals 16 residues. CDR3 loop: CASNLRGSSYNSPLHF. The CDR3 coding sequence is TGTGCCAGCAACCTCCGGGGGAGCTCCTATAATTCACCCCTCCACTTT.

This clonotype was seen a handful of times. The chain joins TRBV7-2 to TRBJ2-1; 7 bases match TRBD1. Per germline, CDR1 SGHTA and CDR2 FQGNSA. CDR3 length: 15 residues. The junction had 4 bases not matched to a gene; V was cut back by 2 bases and J by 3 bases. CDR3 in DNA: TGTGCCAGCAGCTTAAGAACAGGGGTCTACAATGAGCAGTTCTTC. Amino acid sequence: CASSLRTGVYNEQFF.

Only a few counts were recorded for this clonotype. The V gene is TRBV7-2, the J gene TRBJ2-5, with D perhaps TRBD2 (7 bases). The CDR3 loop spans 15 amino acids. Trimming removed 3 bases at V and 3 bases at J, with 14 bases between. CDR1 is SGHTA, CDR2 FQGNSA, per germline. The CDR3 region is CASSLGGRVEETQYF. CDR3 DNA: TGTGCCAGCAGCTTGGGGGGGCGGGTCGAAGAGACCCAGTACTTC.

The CDR3, as DNA: TGTGCCAGCAGCCCAGGGACGGCGGCAGATACGCAGTATTTT. Protein sequence: CASSPGTAADTQYF. This chain uses TRBV11-3 with TRBJ2-3, with D perhaps TRBD1 or TRBD2 (5 bases each). Trimming removed 5 bases at V and 4 bases at J, with 13 bases between. Germline assignment: CDR1 SGHNT and CDR2 YENEEA. The CDR3 loop spans 14 amino acids.

The chain combines TRBV7-2 with TRBJ1-6; D is undetermined. The V gene lost 5 bases and the J gene lost 10 bases, with 9 bases spanning the gap. This CDR3 is built from 12 residues. Per germline, CDR1 SGHTA and CDR2 FQGNSA. CDR3 sequence: CASSLIGSPLHF. DNA of the CDR3: TGTGCCAGCAGCCTAATCGGGTCACCCCTCCACTTT.

This clonotype was counted ten times or more. The chain combines TRBV19 with TRBJ2-3, with D uncertain. This CDR3 contains 14 residues. CDR1 and CDR2 (germline): LNHDA, SQIVND (reference sequence). Trimming stripped 7 bases from V and 2 bases from J, with 13 bases between. Written as DNA, the CDR3 is TGTGCCAGTACCAAGGCCATCGACACAGATACGCAGTATTTT. This encodes CASTKAIDTDTQYF.

This clonotype has only a few counts. The chain combines TRBV19 with TRBJ2-1; TRBD2 aligns across 15 bases. Germline values: CDR1 LNHDA, CDR2 SQIVND (reference sequence). The CDR3 has 18 amino acids. The V and J ends lost 5 bases and 5 bases, in that order; junction bases with no gene match: 10. The CDR3 protein is CASSAGLAGGSVHNEQFF. The CDR3, as DNA: TGTGCCAGTAGTGCAGGACTAGCGGGGGGGTCGGTTCACAATGAGCAGTTCTTC.

This rearrangement joins TRBV7-2 to TRBJ1-2; 7 nucleotides agree with TRBD1. CDR1 and CDR2 from the germline V gene are SGHTA and FQGNSA. The CDR3 totals 14 residues. With 7 bases clipped from V and 4 bases from J, the junction kept 9 bases outside the gene matches. CDR3 coding DNA: TGTGCCAGCAACCGAGGGGGCGCGGGCTATGGCTACACCTTC. Protein product: CASNRGGAGYGYTF.

The gene calls are TRBV5-8 and TRBJ2-1; tentatively, D is TRBD1 (5 bases). The CDR3 totals 14 residues. The germline V and J ends were trimmed by 1 base and 7 bases, with 12 bases remaining between them. In germline, CDR1 is SGHTS, CDR2 YDEGEE. CDR3 bases: TGTGCCAGCAGCTTGAATTCCAGGGATAATGAGCAGTTCTTC. It codes for CASSLNSRDNEQFF.

J is TRBJ1-2 and V is TRBV6-2 or TRBV6-3; 7 bases are shared with TRBD1. The CDR3 covers 15 residues. V gave up 2 bases and J gave up 4 bases; unmatched junction bases: 7. CDR1 is MNHEY, CDR2 SVGEGT, per germline. The CDR3 protein is CASSYDDRVGYGYTF. For the CDR3, the DNA is TGTGCCAGCAGTTACGACGACAGGGTGGGCTATGGCTACACCTTC.

This clonotype was seen repeatedly, ten times or more. The chain combines TRBV27 with TRBJ2-5, with a weak D call TRBD2 (6 bases). The CDR3 covers 15 residues. The germline V gene encodes CDR1 MNHEY and CDR2 SMNVEV (reference sequence). Trimming removed 6 bases at V and 4 bases at J, with 18 bases between. CDR3 in DNA: TGTGCCAGCAGGAAGGCCACTAGCATCACAGAGACCCAGTACTTC. Translation gives CASRKATSITETQYF.

Only a few counts were recorded for this clonotype. The chain links TRBV7-2 to TRBJ2-3; 7 positions agree with TRBD2. The CDR3 is 16 residues long. Germline values: CDR1 SGHTA, CDR2 FQGNSA. The J segment lost 2 bases and the V segment lost 5 bases, leaving 10 bases of the junction unmatched. CDR3 amino acids: CASSPWASGFTDTQYF. The DNA for the CDR3 is TGTGCCAGCAGCCCCTGGGCTAGCGGATTCACAGATACGCAGTATTTT.